The present T cell receptor beta chain was sequenced within a study of cytomegalovirus exposure and HLA in healthy donors. Findings of the study overall: Common viral pathogens seemed to be connected with several of the most significant clusters, according to a later analysis. The authors later linked a missense DCLRE1C variant to TCR beta V- and J-gene trimming. The listing of roughly 160 TCR beta chains classed them as cytomegalovirus-associated.

V was trimmed by 2 bases and J by 5 bases, leaving 15 bases between them. This CDR3 is built from 15 residues. Germline CDR1 and CDR2: KGHSH and LQKENI. As regards this clone: The antigen is undetermined.

The primer mix had 60 Vbeta and 13 Jbeta primers. Sequenced by immunoSEQ multiplex PCR; TCRdb stores in-frame clones only, minus some. Seen here are about 130,000 clones, around 80% observed once, and the top ten hold under 5.5%. This donor has no recorded CMV serostatus. The chain recombines TRBV18 with TRBJ1-1; the D is unclear. This clonotype originated in a man aged 25 to 40 in good health. Sequencing used PBMCs. The CDR3 spells CASSPFREEGTEAFF. The CDR3 DNA reads TGTGCCAGCTCACCATTTAGAGAGGAGGGAACTGAAGCTTTCTTT.